The present T cell receptor beta chain was sequenced within a study of TIL therapy for anti-PD-1-resistant metastatic lung cancer. Broader study findings: The cohort had more treatment-naive, never-smoker and oncogene-addicted patients than typical.

Turning to this clone: Its target is not known.

This was the immunoSEQ v3 assay. Libraries were sequenced to 2 million to 2.5 million read pairs (survey) or roughly 4.5-6.5 million (deep). Measured with immunoSEQ multiplex PCR; TCRdb has only the in-frame clones, and not every one. The sample holds about 36,000 clones, less than 85% seen once. The CDR3 spans 16 residues. In germline, CDR1 is LNHNV, CDR2 YYDKDF (reference sequence). Unmatched junction bases numbered 6, after V lost 1 base and J lost 8 bases. This sample's time point: pre-treatment sample, taken before nivolumab and TIL therapy. Stage 4 NSCLC adults joined between 2017 and 2020. This TCR came from a person between 25 and 79 years old with non-small cell lung cancer. The chain employs TRBV15 and TRBJ2-1; 12 nucleotides match TRBD2. The sequencing used blood, collected at baseline. The DNA of the CDR3 is TGTGCCACCAGCAGAGGAACTAGCGGGAGGCTCTATGAGCAGTTCTTC. It encodes CATSRGTSGRLYEQFF.